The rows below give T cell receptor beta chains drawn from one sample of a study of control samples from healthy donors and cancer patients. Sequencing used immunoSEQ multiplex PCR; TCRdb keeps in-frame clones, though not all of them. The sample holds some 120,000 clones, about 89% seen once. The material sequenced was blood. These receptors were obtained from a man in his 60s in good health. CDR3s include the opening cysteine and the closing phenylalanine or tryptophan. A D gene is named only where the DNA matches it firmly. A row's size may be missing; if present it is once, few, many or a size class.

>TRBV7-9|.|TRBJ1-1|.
CASSFQNLGTEAFF
TGTGCCAGCAGCTTTCAGAATTTGGGCACTGAAGCTTTCTTT
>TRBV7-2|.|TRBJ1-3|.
CASSLALRESYSGNTIYF
TGTGCCAGCAGCTTAGCCCTGAGAGAAAGCTACTCTGGAAACACCATATATTTT
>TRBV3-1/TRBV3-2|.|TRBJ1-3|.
CASSQAPRGLVDTIYF
TGTGCCAGCAGCCAAGCCCCTCGGGGACTCGTAGACACCATATATTTT
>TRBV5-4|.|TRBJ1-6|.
CASSTEQGSPLHF
TGTGCCAGCAGCACTGAACAAGGGTCACCCCTCCACTTT
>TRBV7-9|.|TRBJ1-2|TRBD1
CASSLEQGAYGYTF
TGTGCCAGCAGCTTAGAACAGGGGGCTTATGGCTACACCTTC
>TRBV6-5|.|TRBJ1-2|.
CASRPPGQGHVFTF
TGTGCCAGCAGGCCTCCTGGGCAGGGACATGTATTCACCTTC
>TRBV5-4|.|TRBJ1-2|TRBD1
CASSGQGAGYGYTF
TGTGCCAGCAGCGGACAGGGGGCCGGCTATGGCTACACCTTC
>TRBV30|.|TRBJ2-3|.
CACSEGGGTDTQYF
TGTGCCTGTTCCGAAGGGGGTGGGACAGATACGCAGTATTTT
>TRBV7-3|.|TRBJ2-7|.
CASSSDGGSEQYF
TGTGCCAGCAGCTCAGACGGGGGATCCGAGCAGTACTTC
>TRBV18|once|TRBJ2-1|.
CASALSGTQNNEQFF
TGTGCCAGCGCTCTGTCCGGGACACAGAACAATGAGCAGTTCTTC
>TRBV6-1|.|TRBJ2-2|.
CASSETANTGELFF
TGTGCCAGCAGTGAGACAGCGAACACCGGGGAGCTGTTTTTT
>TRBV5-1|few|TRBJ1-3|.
CASSPTAYSGNTIYF
TGCGCCAGCAGCCCCACAGCCTACTCTGGAAACACCATATATTTT
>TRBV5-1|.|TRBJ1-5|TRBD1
CASSLGQANQPQHF
TGCGCCAGCAGCTTAGGACAGGCTAATCAGCCCCAGCATTTT
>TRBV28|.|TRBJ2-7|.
CASSLLPGLNSYEQYF
TGTGCCAGCAGTTTATTACCGGGACTCAACTCCTACGAGCAGTACTTC
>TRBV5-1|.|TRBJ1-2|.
CASSLVPGYGYTF
TGCGCCAGCAGCTTGGTTCCGGGCTATGGCTACACCTTC
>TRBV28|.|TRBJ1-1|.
CASNLRSGVGSTEAFF
TGTGCCAGCAACTTACGTTCAGGGGTTGGGAGCACTGAAGCTTTCTTT
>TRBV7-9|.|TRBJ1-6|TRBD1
CASSFPGGTAFNSPLHF
TGTGCCAGCAGCTTCCCAGGGGGTACAGCCTTTAATTCACCCCTCCACTTT
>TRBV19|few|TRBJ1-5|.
CASRQDLSPNQPQHF
TGTGCCAGTAGACAAGATTTGAGTCCGAATCAGCCCCAGCATTTT
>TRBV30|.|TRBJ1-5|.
CAWSVRGANSNQPQHF
TGTGCCTGGAGTGTACGGGGGGCCAATAGCAATCAGCCCCAGCATTTT
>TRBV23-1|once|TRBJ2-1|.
CASSHQSPHGNEQFF
TGCGCCAGCAGTCATCAAAGCCCCCATGGGAATGAGCAGTTCTTC
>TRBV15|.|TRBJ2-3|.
CATSSSRQGRGTDTQYF
TGTGCCACCAGCAGTTCGAGGCAAGGACGGGGCACAGATACGCAGTATTTT
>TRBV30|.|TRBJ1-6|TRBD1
CAWSVMGTGESPLHF
TGTGCCTGGAGTGTAATGGGGACAGGAGAGTCACCCCTCCACTTT
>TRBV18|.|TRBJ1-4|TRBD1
CASSPLDRGFGTNEKLFF
TGTGCCAGCTCACCTTTGGACAGGGGTTTTGGAACTAATGAAAAACTGTTTTTT
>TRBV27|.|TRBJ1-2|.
CASSSGQKNSNYGYTF
TGTGCCAGCAGCAGTGGGCAGAAGAATTCTAACTATGGCTACACCTTC
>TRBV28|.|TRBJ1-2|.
CASSRGTLNYGYTF
TGTGCCAGCAGTCGCGGGACACTAAACTATGGCTACACCTTC
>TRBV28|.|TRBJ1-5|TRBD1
CASSWGQVNQPQHF
TGTGCCAGCAGTTGGGGACAGGTCAATCAGCCCCAGCATTTT
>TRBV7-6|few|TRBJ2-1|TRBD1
CASSKTGTGVLVFNEQFF
TGTGCCAGCAGCAAGACCGGGACAGGGGTCCTCGTTTTTAATGAGCAGTTCTTC
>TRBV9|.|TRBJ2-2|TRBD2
CASSVGSGGSTGELFF
TGTGCCAGCAGCGTAGGAAGCGGGGGCTCCACCGGGGAGCTGTTTTTT
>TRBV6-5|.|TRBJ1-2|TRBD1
CASSFGQGGDYGYTF
TGTGCCAGCAGTTTCGGACAGGGGGGAGACTATGGCTACACCTTC
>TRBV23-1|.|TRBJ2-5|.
CASSQSETNDQETQYF
TGCGCCAGCAGTCAATCGGAGACGAACGACCAAGAGACCCAGTACTTC
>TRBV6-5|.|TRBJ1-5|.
CASSRTLGSNQPQHF
TGTGCCAGCAGCCGAACCTTGGGGAGCAATCAGCCCCAGCATTTT
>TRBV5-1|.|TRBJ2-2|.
CASSSLVGGNTGELFF
TGCGCCAGCAGTTCGCTGGTGGGAGGGAACACCGGGGAGCTGTTTTTT
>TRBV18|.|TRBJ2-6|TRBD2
CASSPIRGGAGANVLTF
TGTGCCAGCTCACCAATTAGGGGAGGGGCTGGGGCCAACGTCCTGACTTTC
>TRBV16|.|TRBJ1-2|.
CASSQLDNGYTF
TGTGCCAGCAGCCAATTGGACAATGGCTACACCTTC
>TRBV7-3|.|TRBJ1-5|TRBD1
CASSLRTGPNQPQHF
TGTGCCAGCAGCTTACGGACAGGGCCCAATCAGCCCCAGCATTTT
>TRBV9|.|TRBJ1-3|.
CASSVEGSSGNTIYF
TGTGCCAGCAGCGTAGAGGGGAGCTCTGGAAACACCATATATTTT
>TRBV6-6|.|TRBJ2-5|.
CASSYSRGGETQYF
TGTGCCAGCAGTTACTCCAGGGGAGGAGAGACCCAGTACTTC
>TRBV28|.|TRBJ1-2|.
CASRYDTGNLYGYTF
TGTGCCAGCAGATACGACACCGGGAACCTCTATGGCTACACCTTC
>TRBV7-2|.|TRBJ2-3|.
CASSLQDTDTQYF
TGTGCCAGCAGCTTACAGGACACAGATACGCAGTATTTT
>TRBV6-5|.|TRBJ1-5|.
CASSRGTYSNQPQHF
TGTGCCAGCAGCCGGGGGACTTATAGCAATCAGCCCCAGCATTTT
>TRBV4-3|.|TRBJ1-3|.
CASSQGRGDTIYF
TGCGCCAGCAGCCAAGGTCGGGGTGACACCATATATTTT
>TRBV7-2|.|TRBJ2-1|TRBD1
CASSRGRDRVNNEQFF
TGTGCCAGCAGCCGCGGCCGGGACAGGGTGAATAATGAGCAGTTCTTC
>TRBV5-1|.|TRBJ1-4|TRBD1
CASSQGTDNEKLFF
TGCGCCAGCAGCCAAGGGACAGATAATGAAAAACTGTTTTTT
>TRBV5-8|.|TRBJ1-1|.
CASSLGGAEVTSTFF
TGTGCCAGCAGCTTGGGTGGGGCGGAGGTTACCTCGACTTTCTTT
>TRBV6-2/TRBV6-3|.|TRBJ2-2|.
CASSKGQANTGELFF
TGTGCCAGCAGTAAGGGGCAGGCGAACACCGGGGAGCTGTTTTTT
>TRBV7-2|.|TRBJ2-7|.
CASSSDRSRAYEQYF
TGTGCCAGCAGCTCAGACAGGTCCCGGGCCTACGAGCAGTACTTC
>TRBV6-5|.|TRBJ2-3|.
CASSWLTDTDTQYF
TGTGCCAGCAGTTGGCTAACCGACACAGATACGCAGTATTTT
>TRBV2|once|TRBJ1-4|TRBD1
CASRLDRVKEKLFF
TGTGCCAGCAGGCTGGACAGGGTGAAAGAAAAACTGTTTTTT
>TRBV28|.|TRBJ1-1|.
CASSFGSGATEAFF
TGTGCCAGCAGTTTTGGGAGTGGGGCCACTGAAGCTTTCTTT
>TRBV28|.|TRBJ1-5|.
CASSPLGEREPQHF
TGTGCCAGCAGCCCTTTGGGTGAAAGGGAGCCCCAGCATTTT
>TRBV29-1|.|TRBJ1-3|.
CSVEAGNSGNTIYF
TGCAGCGTTGAAGCTGGTAATTCTGGAAACACCATATATTTT
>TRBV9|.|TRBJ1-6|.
CASSGDGSSYNSPLHF
TGTGCCAGCAGCGGGGACGGTAGCTCCTATAATTCACCCCTCCACTTT